The TCR beta chain under discussion was sequenced for a study of OX40 agonist ivuxolimab in advanced cancers. V was pared by 6 bases and J by 0 bases, with 12 bases between. The germline V gene has CDR1 MDHEN and CDR2 SYDVKM. CDR3 length: 15 residues. Method: immunoSEQ multiplex PCR; TCRdb's copy keeps in-frame clones and lacks some. There are over 65,000 clones in the sample; 65% to 90% occur only once, and just under 2% lies in the top ten. This receptor was taken from an adult with an advanced solid tumor such as melanoma, head and neck, liver or kidney cancer. The J gene is TRBJ1-5, the V gene TRBV28; a weak D match, TRBD1 (6 bases). The sequencing used CD4+ or CD8+ T cells sorted from blood, collected in a trial of the OX40 agonist ivuxolimab. The DNA for the CDR3 is TGTGCCAGCAGGCCAACAGGGCTTAGCAATCAGCCCCAGCATTTT. Translating it yields CASRPTGLSNQPQHF.